The clone carrying this TCR beta chain was seen ten or more times. Antigen unknown. The V and J ends lost 8 bases and 5 bases, in that order; junction bases with no gene match: 4. This CDR3 has 13 amino acids. Looked up from germline, CDR1 is WSHSY and CDR2 is SAAADI. Researchers attached unique molecular identifiers to individual cDNA molecules. One entry per CDR3 protein results from TCRdb running MiXCR on the 5' RACE reads. Found here are 55,000 to 80,000 distinct CDR3 sequences, roughly 12% of them singletons; the top ten hold roughly 1.4%. This specimen belongs to a study of early T cells in non-severe SARS-CoV-2 infection. As for the study in general: The authors sequenced bulk RNA from unsorted whole blood, leaving chains unpaired. General study findings and limits: Anti-spike CD8 responses were favored in VDJdb matching, and private and CD4 specificities were missed.

The chain has TRBV10-2 and TRBJ2-1, with 9 bases lining up with TRBD2. This material consisted of whole blood, taken at baseline. The TCR sequence derives from an adult who was a healthcare worker with PCR-confirmed SARS-CoV-2 infection or an uninfected control (not recorded which). CDR3 in amino acids: CASVGLAHNEQFF. DNA for the CDR3: TGCGCCAGCGTCGGACTAGCGCACAATGAGCAGTTCTTC.